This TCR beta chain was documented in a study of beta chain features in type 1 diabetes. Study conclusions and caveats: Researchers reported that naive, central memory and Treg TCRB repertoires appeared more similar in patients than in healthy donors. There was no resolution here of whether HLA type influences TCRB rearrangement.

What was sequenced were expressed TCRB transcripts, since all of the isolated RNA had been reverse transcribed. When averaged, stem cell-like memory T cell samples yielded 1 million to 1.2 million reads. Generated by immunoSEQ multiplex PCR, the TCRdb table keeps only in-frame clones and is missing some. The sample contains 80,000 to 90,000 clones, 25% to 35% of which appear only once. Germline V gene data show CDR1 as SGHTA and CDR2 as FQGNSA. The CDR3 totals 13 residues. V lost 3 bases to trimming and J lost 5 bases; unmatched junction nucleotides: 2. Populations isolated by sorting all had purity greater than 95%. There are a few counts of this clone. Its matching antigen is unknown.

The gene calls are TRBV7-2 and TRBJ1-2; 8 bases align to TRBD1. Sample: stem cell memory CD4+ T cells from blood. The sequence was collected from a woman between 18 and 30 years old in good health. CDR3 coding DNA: TGTGCCAGCAGCTTGGACAGGGAATATGGCTACACCTTC. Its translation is CASSLDREYGYTF.